These 8 T cell receptor beta chains came from one sample sequenced in a study of beta chain features in type 1 diabetes. What was sequenced were expressed TCRB transcripts, since all of the isolated RNA had been reverse transcribed. Some clones are missing from TCRdb's copy, which holds only in-frame ones; the method was immunoSEQ multiplex PCR. The profile shows under 300,000 clones, 16% of them singletons. Their antigens are not known. Overall study results and limits: Patients with Type 1 diabetes showed moderately but significantly shorter TCRB CDR3s in all four CD4+ subsets.

Material for sequencing was naive CD4+ T cells from blood. All receptors come from a man in his thirties or forties with type 1 diabetes.

The chain is built from TRBV4-1 and TRBJ2-1, with 9 bases that match TRBD2. Trimming took 0 bases from V and 15 from J; bases not matched to a gene: 9. Germline CDR1 reads MGHRA; CDR2 reads YSYEKL. The CDR3 loop spans 14 amino acids. In nucleotides, the CDR3 is TGCGCCAGCAGCCAAGAAGGCACGGGGACTAGCCTGTTCTTC. It encodes CASSQEGTGTSLFF.

This clone has only a few counts. This chain's CDR3 is CASSVESGGEQYF. CDR3 DNA sequence: TGTGCCAGCAGCGTAGAGTCAGGTGGCGAGCAGTACTTC. The chain employs TRBV9 and TRBJ2-7, with D unclear. CDR1 and CDR2 (germline): SGDLS, YYNGEE. The CDR3 covers 13 residues. V was shortened by 0 bases and J by 6 bases, with 10 bases between the two germline ends.

This clone was seen a handful of times. The CDR3: CATSREWGTGIGETQYF. DNA for the CDR3: TGTGCCACCAGCAGAGAATGGGGGACAGGGATAGGAGAGACCCAGTACTTC. J is TRBJ2-5 and V is TRBV15; 9 positions match TRBD1. V shed 0 bases, J shed 4 bases, and the junction held 9 bases outside the gene matches. From germline, CDR1 is LNHNV and CDR2 YYDKDF (reference sequence). The CDR3 is made up of 17 amino acids.

This clone was seen a handful of times. V usage is TRBV5-1 and J usage is TRBJ1-1; no firm D call. CDR3 length: 12 residues. Germline values: CDR1 SGHRS, CDR2 YFSETQ. Between the trimmed V and J ends, which lost 2 bases and 6 bases, there was a span of 8 bases. CDR3 bases: TGCGCCAGCAGCTTTGGTGAGGCTGAAGCTTTCTTT. Translation gives CASSFGEAEAFF.

The V gene is TRBV7-2, the J gene TRBJ2-2; D call uncertain. This CDR3 is 14 amino acids long. Germline CDR1 and CDR2: SGHTA and FQGNSA. Trimming removed 5 bases at V and 5 bases at J, with 12 bases between. The CDR3 sequence is CASSEYPGTGELFF. The CDR3 nucleotides are TGTGCCAGCAGCGAGTATCCTGGGACCGGGGAGCTGTTTTTT. The whole variable domain, remainder taken from reference TRBV7-2 and TRBJ2-2, is GAGVSQSPSNKVTEKGKDVELRCDPISGHTALYWYRQSLGQGLEFLIYFQGNSAPDKSGLPSDRFSAERTGGSVSTLTIQRTQQEDSAVYLCASSEYPGTGELFFGEGSRLTVL.

The table lists this clone with a few counts. The chain recombines TRBV29-1 with TRBJ2-7, with D perhaps TRBD2 (5 bases). Trimming took 0 bases from V and 6 from J, leaving 12 bases between them. Germline-derived CDR1 and CDR2 are SQVTM and ANQGSEA. This CDR3 is 13 amino acids long. The CDR3 sequence is CSVEDPGSLEQYF. In DNA, the CDR3 is TGCAGCGTTGAAGATCCGGGGAGCCTCGAGCAGTACTTC.

The chain combines TRBV18 with TRBJ2-5; unclear D gene. The V and J ends lost 3 bases and 2 bases respectively, with 13 bases between them. Per germline, CDR1 KGHSH and CDR2 LQKENI. The CDR3 extends over 15 amino acids. CDR3 amino acids: CASSPASGFQETQYF. The CDR3 coding sequence is TGTGCCAGCTCACCGGCCTCCGGATTTCAAGAGACCCAGTACTTC.

The rearrangement uses TRBV29-1 and TRBJ2-4; D possibly corresponds to TRBD2 (6 bases). V shed 4 bases and J shed 5 bases, with 21 bases lying between them. The CDR3 is made up of 16 amino acids. Looked up from germline, CDR1 is SQVTM and CDR2 is ANQGSEA. The CDR3 DNA is TGCAGCGTTGTCGGTTCAGAGACTAGTGTCGAAAACATTCAGTACTTC. This sequence encodes CSVVGSETSVENIQYF.